These T cell receptor beta chains were read from a single sample in a study of blood T cell repertoires in COVID-19. Profiling relied on immunoSEQ multiplex PCR, and the TCRdb table lists in-frame clones only, not all of them. Here the sample spans about 16,000 clones, roughly four fifths being singletons. Source material: peripheral blood. The receptors originated from a man between 60 and 75 years old with acute or convalescent COVID-19. CDR3s include the opening cysteine and the closing phenylalanine or tryptophan. The order of the fields is V gene, CDR3 protein.

>TRBV10-2
CASSPGLAGGPRETQYF
>TRBV18
CASSPPGSALDGYTF
>TRBV19
CASSKRQGSTEAFF
>TRBV3-1/TRBV3-2
CASSQSGQGAYEQYF
>TRBV15
CATSTLRETQYF
>TRBV6-5
CASSYRQGYQPQHF
>TRBV6-5
CASSPPGVREKLFF
>TRBV6-2/TRBV6-3
CASSPKREQFF
>TRBV2
CASSVQGTTGELFF
>TRBV12-3/TRBV12-4
CASSNGQGVEAFF
>TRBV2
CASRDRMNTEAFF
>TRBV3-1/TRBV3-2
CASSQGGSTGDAFF
>TRBV7-9
CASSSGQSYEQYF
>TRBV16
CASSTRGQNIQYF
>TRBV5-1
CASSEGGGASFADTQYF
>TRBV3-1/TRBV3-2
CASRGGLASDTQYF
>TRBV9
CASSPGTGGIGLQNEKLFF
>TRBV7-8
CASSGTGYEQYF
>TRBV7-9
CASSRLPKIVATSGYEQYF
>TRBV5-4
CASSLGGLSSYNEQFF
>TRBV27
CASSLYLAGNNEQFF
>TRBV5-4
CASSLTDRDYGYTF
>TRBV3-1/TRBV3-2
CASSQERGGYGYTF
>TRBV10-3
CAISEFLGQGSNEQFF
>TRBV9
CASSRSGGAGEQYF
>TRBV7-2
CASSPTGGPYEQYF
>TRBV9
CASSGQGGSGANVLTF
>TRBV27
CASSLSGGFYNQPQHF
>TRBV25-1
CASSADRGRSYEQYF
>TRBV27
CASSLPGWVTGELFF
>TRBV3-1/TRBV3-2
CASSQGSSRSYNEQFF
>TRBV4-3
CASSQDVRTANYGYTF
>TRBV7-6
CASSLAGRLSGNTIYF
>TRBV7-9
CASSLTGGTYEQYF
>TRBV5-6
CASSLGQRRPNTEAFF
>TRBV24-1
CATSGRGLAGMASYNEQFF
>TRBV29-1
CSVQIGGTFPEQFF
>TRBV27
CASSPIETGGSYEQYF
>TRBV25-1
CASSELAGTNSPLHF
>TRBV19
CASSIENSNQPQHF
>TRBV7-3
CASSVDRGDGYTF
>TRBV15
CATSRDYVGELFF
>TRBV5-1
CASSLQGRTEAFF
>TRBV15
CATSSSSGADTQYF
>TRBV12-5
CASGLTGTHNEQFF
>TRBV7-6
CASKGQGKNTGELFF
>TRBV4-3
CASSQQNTASYEQYF
>TRBV19
CASSIAQQGEQFF
>TRBV12-3/TRBV12-4
CASLRVRNTEAFF
>TRBV5-1
CASSLQGREDQHF
>TRBV11-2
CASSFGGSPLHF